This entry lists 17 T cell receptor beta chains sequenced from one sample in a study of molecular identifiers for immune sequencing clone quantification. TCRdb reanalysed the PCR reads using MiXCR and keeps one entry per CDR3 protein. The table shows about 65,000 distinct CDR3 sequences, with less than 20% occurring only once. What was sequenced was naive CD8+ T cells from blood, with Jurkat cell RNA spiked in. Subset reported: FACS-sorted CD8+CD4-CCR7+CD45RA+ naive T cells. These receptors were taken from a human donor in good health. Some libraries in this study had Jurkat cell RNA spiked in.

This clonotype was observed a few times. The chain couples TRBV3-1 to TRBJ2-1; TRBD1 matches at 7 bases. CDR1 and CDR2 from the germline V gene are LGHDT and YNNKEL (reference sequence). The CDR3 contains 15 residues. The ends lost 4 bases at V and 5 bases at J; junction bases unmatched: 8. CDR3 in amino acids: CASSRKGTVDNEQFF. CDR3 DNA sequence: TGTGCCAGCAGCCGTAAAGGGACAGTGGACAATGAGCAGTTCTTC.

The rearrangement links TRBV5-6 to TRBJ1-2; TRBD1 agrees at 7 bases. CDR3 size: 14 residues. Unmatched junction bases numbered 12, after V lost 3 bases and J lost 10 bases. Germline V CDR1 and CDR2: SGHDT, YYEEEE. This chain's CDR3 is CASSWIRDRLLYTF. CDR3 nucleotide sequence: TGTGCCAGCAGCTGGATCCGGGACAGACTTCTCTACACCTTC. Drawing the rest from reference TRBV5-6 and TRBJ1-2, the complete variable domain is DAGVTQSPTHLIKTRGQQVTLRCSPKSGHDTVSWYQQALGQGPQFIFQYYEEEERQRGNFPDRFSGHQFPNYSSELNVNALLLGDSALYLCASSWIRDRLLYTFGSGTRLTVV.

The table lists this clonotype with many counts. V gene TRBV7-9 combines with J gene TRBJ2-7, with no clear D. The V end was cut by 4 bases, the J end by 4 bases, with 5 bases between. CDR3 length equals 11 residues. Germline V gene sequence: CDR1 SEHNR, CDR2 FQNEAQ (reference sequence). CDR3 nucleotides: TGTGCCAGCAGCTCACTTTACGAGCAGTACTTC. It translates to CASSSLYEQYF.

This clonotype occurred many times. The chain couples TRBV6-1 to TRBJ1-6; D unresolved. Germline CDR1 reads MNHNS; CDR2 reads SASEGT. V was cut by 1 base and J by 7 bases, with 11 bases left in between. There are 15 residues in the CDR3. CDR3 sequence: CASSEEGGSNSPLHF. The CDR3 DNA reads TGTGCCAGCAGTGAAGAAGGAGGGAGCAATTCACCCCTCCACTTT.

The chain recombines TRBV3-1 with TRBJ2-7; D unresolved. V was clipped by 3 bases and J by 5 bases, with 5 bases between them. The CDR3 consists of 11 residues. Looked up from germline, CDR1 is LGHDT and CDR2 is YNNKEL (reference sequence). The CDR3 reads CASSQQDEQYF. CDR3 in DNA: TGTGCCAGCAGCCAGCAGGACGAGCAGTACTTC.

This clonotype showed up many times. The chain employs TRBV7-2 and TRBJ2-1, with D hard to call. The length of the CDR3 is 14 residues. V lost 3 bases and J 5 bases, leaving 11 bases between the germline ends. Germline CDR1 reads SGHTA; CDR2 reads FQGNSA. CDR3 nucleotides: TGTGCCAGCAGCTTTAGGCCTCCCAACAATGAGCAGTTCTTC. Translation: CASSFRPPNNEQFF.

This clonotype was detected many times. The rearrangement uses TRBV3-1 and TRBJ2-2; unclear D gene. The CDR3 contains 15 residues. Germline CDR1 is LGHDT and CDR2 is YNNKEL (reference sequence). V lost 6 bases, J lost 6 bases, and 17 bases lay in between. This CDR3 is CASSPTIGFPGELFF. For the CDR3, the DNA is TGTGCCAGCAGTCCCACAATTGGCTTCCCCGGGGAGCTGTTTTTT.

This clonotype was seen many times. This chain uses TRBV6-2 or TRBV6-3 with TRBJ2-3; TRBD2 aligns across 9 bases. With 8 bases clipped from V and 4 bases from J, the junction kept 7 bases outside the gene matches. The CDR3 is made up of 14 amino acids. CDR1 and CDR2 from the germline V gene are MNHEY and SVGEGT. CDR3 loop: CASQGGRAADTQYF. DNA for the CDR3: TGTGCCAGCCAAGGCGGGAGGGCTGCAGATACGCAGTATTTT.

This clonotype was detected many times. This rearrangement joins TRBV28 to TRBJ2-7; D remains ambiguous. Trimming removed 3 bases at V and 5 bases at J, with 23 bases between. Germline CDR1 MDHEN, CDR2 SYDVKM. The CDR3 length is 17 residues. As DNA, the CDR3 is TGTGCCAGCAGTTTTGACCCTCACGGCGGCATAGTCGACGAGCAGTACTTC. It codes for CASSFDPHGGIVDEQYF.

To note about this clonotype: A much larger clone is a single base away; this may be a read error. This CDR3 is missing its conserved last phenylalanine or tryptophan, likely due to a read error. The genes are TRBV11-2 and TRBJ1-1; the D gene is possibly TRBD1 (6 bases). CDR1 and CDR2 (germline): SGHAT, FQNNGV. Trimming removed 5 bases at V and 6 bases at J, with 19 bases between. This CDR3 is built from 15 residues. CDR3 bases: TGTGCCAGCAGCCGGATCCCAGGGGCTACGGCTGAAGCTTTCCTT. It yields the protein CASSRIPGATAEAFL.

This clonotype has at least ten counts. V gene TRBV5-4 combines with J gene TRBJ2-7; D remains unclear. This CDR3 has 16 amino acids. The V gene's germline CDR1 is SGHNT and CDR2 YYREEE (reference sequence). V shed 1 base and J shed 2 bases, with 16 bases lying between them. This chain's CDR3 is CASSLFAFPNTYEQYF. CDR3 bases: TGTGCCAGCAGCTTGTTTGCTTTCCCGAATACCTACGAGCAGTACTTC.

This clonotype was counted at least ten times. The chain is built from TRBV7-8 and TRBJ1-1; D call uncertain. This CDR3 contains 11 residues. Trimming stripped 6 bases from V and 4 bases from J, with 6 bases between. Germline V gene lookup returns CDR1 SGHVS and CDR2 FQNEAQ. The CDR3 loop reads CASRAGTEAFF. In DNA form, the CDR3 reads TGTGCCAGCAGGGCGGGCACTGAAGCTTTCTTT.

The genes are TRBV3-1 and TRBJ2-1; TRBD1 matches at 10 bases. With 4 bases clipped from V and 4 bases from J, the junction kept 4 bases outside the gene matches. This CDR3 spans 15 amino acids. CDR1 is LGHDT and CDR2 is YNNKEL in the germline V gene (reference sequence). The CDR3: CASSPGQGGYNEQFF. The CDR3 coding sequence is TGTGCCAGCAGCCCCGGACAGGGGGGATACAATGAGCAGTTCTTC.

This clonotype was seen repeatedly, ten times or more. This chain connects TRBV3-1 to TRBJ2-3, with a weak D call TRBD1 (5 bases). Germline-derived CDR1 and CDR2 are LGHDT and YNNKEL (reference sequence). The CDR3 is 15 amino acids. Trimming left V 1 base short and J 1 base short, with 9 bases between. In DNA, the CDR3 is TGTGCCAGCAGCCAAGCACAAGGGGGCACAGATACGCAGTATTTT. The encoded protein is CASSQAQGGTDTQYF.

The chain combines TRBV4-1 with TRBJ2-4; D uncertain. CDR1 is MGHRA and CDR2 is YSYEKL in the germline V gene. Trimming took 7 bases from V and 4 from J, leaving 11 bases between them. The CDR3 covers 13 residues. This chain's CDR3 is CASKPSGKNIQYF. CDR3 DNA: TGCGCCAGCAAACCTTCGGGTAAAAACATTCAGTACTTC.

This sequence joins TRBV12-3 or TRBV12-4 and TRBJ1-1, with D maybe TRBD1 (5 bases). V lost 2 bases and J lost 4, with 11 bases in between. The CDR3 length is 14 residues. The CDR3 DNA reads TGTGCCAGCAGTTTACTAGGGACGGGCACTGAAGCTTTCTTT. As protein: CASSLLGTGTEAFF.

The sample holds many counts of this clonotype. This chain joins TRBV7-9 and TRBJ2-7, with a weak D call TRBD1 (7 bases). In germline, CDR1 is SEHNR, CDR2 FQNEAQ (reference sequence). V dropped 7 bases and J dropped 0 bases, with 19 bases sitting between them. The CDR3 is made up of 16 amino acids. The CDR3 spells CASTTRAGQSSYEQYF. The CDR3 DNA follows: TGTGCCAGCACCACTAGGGCGGGACAGAGCTCCTACGAGCAGTACTTC.